This entry lists 10 T cell receptor beta chains sequenced from one sample in a study of blood T cell repertoires in COVID-19. The assay was immunoSEQ multiplex PCR, and TCRdb's table has in-frame clones only and misses some. Of under 350,000 clones listed, 75% to 85% were seen once; the top ten hold 7.2%. The sample taken for sequencing was peripheral blood. The receptors stem from a human donor in a cohort sampled during active COVID-19.

V is TRBV7-3 and J is TRBJ1-5, with no clear D. The V gene's germline CDR1 is SGHTA and CDR2 FQGTGA. The CDR3 totals 14 residues. The ends were cut back, 5 bases at V and 7 bases at J, with 15 bases in the middle. This chain's CDR3 is CASSLGPPGQPQHF. The CDR3 bases are TGTGCCAGCAGCCTCGGACCCCCGGGGCAGCCCCAGCATTTT.

This rearrangement joins TRBV30 to TRBJ2-1; 9 nucleotides match TRBD2. Germline V gene data show CDR1 as GTSNPN and CDR2 as SVGIG (reference sequence). There are 15 residues in the CDR3. V trimming: 2 bases; J trimming: 6 bases; junction bases outside the gene matches: 8. CDR3 residues: CAWSLRGLAVNEQFF. In DNA form, the CDR3 reads TGTGCCTGGAGTCTCCGGGGACTAGCAGTCAATGAGCAGTTCTTC.

This clone was picked up one time. V usage is TRBV5-6 and J usage is TRBJ2-3, with D possibly being TRBD2 (5 bases). The CDR3 has 14 residues. Germline V gene data show CDR1 as SGHDT and CDR2 as YYEEEE. The germline V and J ends were trimmed by 2 bases and 2 bases, with 9 bases remaining between them. CDR3 DNA: TGTGCCAGCAGCTTCGACTACACCACAGATACGCAGTATTTT. It is translated as CASSFDYTTDTQYF.

The chain joins TRBV7-9 to TRBJ1-1; 8 bases match TRBD1. V dropped 4 bases and J dropped 1; count of bases not matched to a gene: 2. Germline loops: CDR1 SEHNR, CDR2 FQNEAQ (reference sequence). CDR3 length: 14 amino acids. CDR3 DNA: TGTGCCAGCAGCTCGACAGGGGCGAACACTGAAGCTTTCTTT. The encoded protein is CASSSTGANTEAFF. The whole variable domain, filled in from reference TRBV7-9 and TRBJ1-1, reads DTGVSQNPRHKITKRGQNVTFRCDPISEHNRLYWYRQTLGQGPEFLTYFQNEAQLEKSRLLSDRFSAERPKGSFSTLEIQRTEQGDSAMYLCASSSTGANTEAFFGQGTRLTVV.

This chain uses TRBV9 with TRBJ2-2, with a possible D match to TRBD2 (5 bases). Trimming cost V 0 bases and J 1 base, with 10 bases left between them. Germline CDR1 is SGDLS and CDR2 is YYNGEE. The CDR3 length is 16 residues. Here the CDR3 DNA reads TGTGCCAGCAGCGTAGCAGAGGGAGTGAACACCGGGGAGCTGTTTTTT. Protein sequence: CASSVAEGVNTGELFF. The whole variable domain, remainder taken from reference TRBV9 and TRBJ2-2, is DSGVTQTPKHLITATGQRVTLRCSPRSGDLSVYWYQQSLDQGLQFLIQYYNGEERAKGNILERFSAQQFPDLHSELNLSSLELGDSALYFCASSVAEGVNTGELFFGEGSRLTVL.

The rearrangement links TRBV6-5 to TRBJ1-2; D is unclear. V was pared by 6 bases and J by 3 bases, with 11 bases between. Germline CDR1 reads MNHEY; CDR2 reads SVGAGI. The CDR3 contains 13 residues. The DNA for the CDR3 is TGTGCCAGCAGGGTTGAAAGCGACTATGGCTACACCTTC. The encoded protein is CASRVESDYGYTF.

CDR3 amino acids: CASSLPSTSGASSYNEQFF. The DNA of the CDR3 is TGCGCCAGCAGCCTCCCGTCGACTAGCGGGGCTAGCTCCTACAATGAGCAGTTCTTC. The V and J genes are TRBV5-1 and TRBJ2-1, with 11 positions matching TRBD2. The V gene end was trimmed by 4 bases and the J gene end by 0 bases; junction bases not matched to a gene: 12. CDR3 length: 19 amino acids. The germline V gene has CDR1 SGHRS and CDR2 YFSETQ. Full variable domain (missing parts from reference TRBV5-1 and TRBJ2-1): KAGVTQTPRYLIKTRGQQVTLSCSPISGHRSVSWYQQTPGQGLQFLFEYFSETQRNKGNFPGRFSGRQFSNSRSEMNVSTLELGDSALYLCASSLPSTSGASSYNEQFFGPGTRLTVL.

In this sample, this clone turned up once. The gene calls are TRBV18 and TRBJ1-1, with 10 bases aligning to TRBD1. Germline loops: CDR1 KGHSH, CDR2 LQKENI. The CDR3 covers 19 residues. J lost 5 bases, V lost 3 bases, and 18 bases had no gene match. For the CDR3, the DNA is TGTGCCAGCTCACCGTCCGGGGACAGGGGTCCCTCCACGGGTACTGAAGCTTTCTTT. Protein product: CASSPSGDRGPSTGTEAFF.

J is TRBJ1-1 and V is TRBV7-9, with a possible D match to TRBD1 (5 bases). V gave up 4 bases and J gave up 5 bases, with 8 bases separating them. Germline CDR1 reads SEHNR; CDR2 reads FQNEAQ (reference sequence). The CDR3 has 12 amino acids. Here the CDR3 DNA reads TGTGCCAGCAGCTCAAAGGGGACTGAAGCTTTCTTT. This codes for CASSSKGTEAFF.

This chain joins TRBV4-1 and TRBJ2-1; D is possibly TRBD1 (6 bases). CDR3 length: 14 residues. Per germline, CDR1 MGHRA and CDR2 YSYEKL. V lost 7 bases, J lost 8 bases, and 18 bases lay in between. The DNA for the CDR3 is TGCGCCAGCACTGATGGGACATTCTGGTATGAGCAGTTCTTC. It yields the protein CASTDGTFWYEQFF.